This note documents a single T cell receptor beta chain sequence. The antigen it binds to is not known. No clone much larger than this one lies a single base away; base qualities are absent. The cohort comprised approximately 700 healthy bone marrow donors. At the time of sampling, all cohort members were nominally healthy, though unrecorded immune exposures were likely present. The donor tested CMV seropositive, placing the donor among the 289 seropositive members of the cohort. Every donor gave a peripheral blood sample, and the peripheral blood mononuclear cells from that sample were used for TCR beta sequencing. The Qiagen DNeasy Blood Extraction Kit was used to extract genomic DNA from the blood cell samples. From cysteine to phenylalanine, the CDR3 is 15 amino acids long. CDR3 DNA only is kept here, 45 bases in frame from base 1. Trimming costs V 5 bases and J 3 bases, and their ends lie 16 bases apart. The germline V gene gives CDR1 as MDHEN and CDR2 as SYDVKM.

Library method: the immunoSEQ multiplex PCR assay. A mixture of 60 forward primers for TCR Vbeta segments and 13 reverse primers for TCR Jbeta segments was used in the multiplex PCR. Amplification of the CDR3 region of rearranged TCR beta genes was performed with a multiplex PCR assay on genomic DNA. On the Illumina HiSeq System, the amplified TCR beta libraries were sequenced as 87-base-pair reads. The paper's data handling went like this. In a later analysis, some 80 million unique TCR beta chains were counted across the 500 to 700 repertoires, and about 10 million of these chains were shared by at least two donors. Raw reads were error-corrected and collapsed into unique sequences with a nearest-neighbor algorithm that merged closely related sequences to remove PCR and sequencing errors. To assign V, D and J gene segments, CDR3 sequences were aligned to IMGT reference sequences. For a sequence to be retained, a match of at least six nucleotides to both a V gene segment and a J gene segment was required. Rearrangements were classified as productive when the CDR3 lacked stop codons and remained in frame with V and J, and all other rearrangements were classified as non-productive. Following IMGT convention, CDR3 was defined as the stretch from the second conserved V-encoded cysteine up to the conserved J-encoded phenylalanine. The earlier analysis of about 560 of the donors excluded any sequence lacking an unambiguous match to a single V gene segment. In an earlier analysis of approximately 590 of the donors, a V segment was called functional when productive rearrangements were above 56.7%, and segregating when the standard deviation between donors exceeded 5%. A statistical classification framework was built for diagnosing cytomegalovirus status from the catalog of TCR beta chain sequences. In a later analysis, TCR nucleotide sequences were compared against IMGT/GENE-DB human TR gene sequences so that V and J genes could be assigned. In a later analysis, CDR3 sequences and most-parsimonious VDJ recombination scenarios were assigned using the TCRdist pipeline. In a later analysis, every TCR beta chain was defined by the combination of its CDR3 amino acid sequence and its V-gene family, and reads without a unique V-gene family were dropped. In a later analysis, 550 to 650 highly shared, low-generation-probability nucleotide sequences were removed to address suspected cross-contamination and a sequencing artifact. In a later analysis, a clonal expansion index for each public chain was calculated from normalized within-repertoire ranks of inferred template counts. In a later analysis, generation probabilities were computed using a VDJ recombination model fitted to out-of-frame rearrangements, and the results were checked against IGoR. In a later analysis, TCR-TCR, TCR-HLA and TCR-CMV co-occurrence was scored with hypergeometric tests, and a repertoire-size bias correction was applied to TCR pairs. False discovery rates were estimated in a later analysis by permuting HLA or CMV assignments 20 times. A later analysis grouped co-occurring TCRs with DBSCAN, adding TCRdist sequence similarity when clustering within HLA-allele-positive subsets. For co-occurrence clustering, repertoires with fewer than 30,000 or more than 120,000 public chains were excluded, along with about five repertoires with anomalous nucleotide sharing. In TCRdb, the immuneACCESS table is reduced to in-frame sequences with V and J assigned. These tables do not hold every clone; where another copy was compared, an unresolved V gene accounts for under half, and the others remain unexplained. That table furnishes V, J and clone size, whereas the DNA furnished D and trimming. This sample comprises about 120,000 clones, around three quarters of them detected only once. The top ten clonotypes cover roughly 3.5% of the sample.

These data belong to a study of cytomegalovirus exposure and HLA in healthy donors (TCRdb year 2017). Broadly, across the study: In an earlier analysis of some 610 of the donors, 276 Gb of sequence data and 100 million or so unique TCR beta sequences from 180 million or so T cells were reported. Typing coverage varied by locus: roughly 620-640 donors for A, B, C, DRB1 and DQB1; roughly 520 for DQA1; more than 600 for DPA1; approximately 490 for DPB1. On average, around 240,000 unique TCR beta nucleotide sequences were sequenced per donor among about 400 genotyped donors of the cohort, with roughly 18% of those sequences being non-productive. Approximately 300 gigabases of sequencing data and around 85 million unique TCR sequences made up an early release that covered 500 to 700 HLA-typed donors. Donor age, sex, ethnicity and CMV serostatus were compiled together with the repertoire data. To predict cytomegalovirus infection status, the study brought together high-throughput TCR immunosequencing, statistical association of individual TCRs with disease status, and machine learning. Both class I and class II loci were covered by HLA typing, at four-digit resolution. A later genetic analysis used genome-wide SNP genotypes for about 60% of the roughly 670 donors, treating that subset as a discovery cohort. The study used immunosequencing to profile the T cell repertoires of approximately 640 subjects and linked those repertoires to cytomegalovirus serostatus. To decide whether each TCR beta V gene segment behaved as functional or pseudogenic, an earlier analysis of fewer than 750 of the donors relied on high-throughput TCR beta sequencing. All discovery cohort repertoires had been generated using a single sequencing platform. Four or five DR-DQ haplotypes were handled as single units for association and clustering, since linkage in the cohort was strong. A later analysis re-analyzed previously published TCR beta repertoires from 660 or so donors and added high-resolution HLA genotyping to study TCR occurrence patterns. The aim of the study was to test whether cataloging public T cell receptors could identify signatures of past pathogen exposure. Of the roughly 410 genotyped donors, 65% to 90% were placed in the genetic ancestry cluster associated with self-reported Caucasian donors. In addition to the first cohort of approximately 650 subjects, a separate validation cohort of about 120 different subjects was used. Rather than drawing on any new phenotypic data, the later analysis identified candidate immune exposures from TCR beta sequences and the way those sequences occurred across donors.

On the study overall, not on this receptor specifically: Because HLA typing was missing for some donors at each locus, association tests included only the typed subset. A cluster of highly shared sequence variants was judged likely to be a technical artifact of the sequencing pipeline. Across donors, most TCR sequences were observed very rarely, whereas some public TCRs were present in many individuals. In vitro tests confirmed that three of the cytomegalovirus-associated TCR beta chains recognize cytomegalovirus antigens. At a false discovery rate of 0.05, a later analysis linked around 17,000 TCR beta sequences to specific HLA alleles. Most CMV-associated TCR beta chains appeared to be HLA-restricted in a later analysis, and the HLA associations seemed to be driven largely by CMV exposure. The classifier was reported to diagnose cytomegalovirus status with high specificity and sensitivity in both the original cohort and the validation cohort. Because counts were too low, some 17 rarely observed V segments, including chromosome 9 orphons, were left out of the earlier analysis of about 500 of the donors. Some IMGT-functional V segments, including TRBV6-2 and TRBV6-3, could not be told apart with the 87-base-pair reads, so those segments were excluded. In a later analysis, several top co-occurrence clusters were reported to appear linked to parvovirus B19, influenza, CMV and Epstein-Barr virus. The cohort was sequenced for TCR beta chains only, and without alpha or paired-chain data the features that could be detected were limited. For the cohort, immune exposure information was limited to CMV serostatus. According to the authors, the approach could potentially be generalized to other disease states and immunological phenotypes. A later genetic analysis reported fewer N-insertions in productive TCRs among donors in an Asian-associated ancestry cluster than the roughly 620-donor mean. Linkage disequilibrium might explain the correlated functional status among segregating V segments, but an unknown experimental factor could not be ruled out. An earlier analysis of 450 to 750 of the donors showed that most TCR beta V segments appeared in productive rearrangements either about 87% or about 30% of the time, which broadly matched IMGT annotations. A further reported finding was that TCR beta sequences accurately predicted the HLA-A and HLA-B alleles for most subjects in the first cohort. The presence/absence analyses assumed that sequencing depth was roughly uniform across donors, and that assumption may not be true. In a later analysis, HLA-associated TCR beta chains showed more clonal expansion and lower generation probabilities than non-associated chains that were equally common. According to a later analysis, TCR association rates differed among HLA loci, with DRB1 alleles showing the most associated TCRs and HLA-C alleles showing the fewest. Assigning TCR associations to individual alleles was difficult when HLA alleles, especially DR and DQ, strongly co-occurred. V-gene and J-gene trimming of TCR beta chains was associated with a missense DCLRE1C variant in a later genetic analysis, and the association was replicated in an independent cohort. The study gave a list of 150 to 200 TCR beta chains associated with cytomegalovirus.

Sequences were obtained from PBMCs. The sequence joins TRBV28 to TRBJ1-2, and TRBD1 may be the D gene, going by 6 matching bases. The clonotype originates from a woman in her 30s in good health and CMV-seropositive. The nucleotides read TGTGCCAGCAGTGAGGCCGGGGGGGGGCACTATGGCTACACCTTC. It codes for CASSEAGGGHYGYTF.